A single sample is the source of the 28 T cell receptor beta chains below, sequenced in a study of blood T cell repertoires in COVID-19. The protocol was immunoSEQ multiplex PCR, while the TCRdb copy is restricted to in-frame clones and leaves out a portion. Among hundreds of thousands of clones listed, around 90% were seen once. Sample: PBMCs or T cells enriched from blood (not recorded which). These receptors were collected from a woman under 30 who had recovered from COVID-19.

The rearrangement links TRBV5-1 to TRBJ1-4; no clear D. The CDR3 covers 13 residues. Germline V gives CDR1 SGHRS, CDR2 YFSETQ. V gave up 5 bases and J gave up 8 bases, with 13 bases separating them. The CDR3 is CASSEGFREKLFF. The CDR3 DNA follows: TGCGCCAGCAGTGAGGGTTTCCGGGAAAAACTGTTTTTT.

About this clone itself: One end of the junction is discordant with germline, which a read error may explain. The chain carries TRBV11-2 and TRBJ2-1, with D perhaps TRBD1 (5 bases). The germline CDR1 and CDR2 sequences are SGHAT and FQNNGV. This CDR3 comprises 11 residues. CDR3 sequence: CASSLASGKIF. The CDR3 DNA reads TGTGCCAGCAGCTTAGCGTCAGGGAAGATCTTC. Full variable domain (missing parts from reference TRBV11-2 and TRBJ2-1): EAGVAQSPRYKIIEKRQSVAFWCNPISGHATLYWYQQILGQGPKLLIQFQNNGVVDDSQLPKDRFSAERLKGVDSTLKIQPAKLEDSAVYLCASSLASGKIFGPGTRLTVL.

V and J are TRBV30 and TRBJ2-3; no reliable D call. This CDR3 comprises 12 residues. Germline assignment: CDR1 GTSNPN and CDR2 SVGIG (reference sequence). V was trimmed by 2 bases and J by 6 bases, leaving 9 bases between them. The CDR3, as DNA: TGTGCCTGGAGTCGAAACTCTGATACGCAGTATTTT. Its protein product is CAWSRNSDTQYF. The whole variable domain, filled in from reference TRBV30 and TRBJ2-3, reads SQTIHQWPATLVQPVGSPLSLECTVEGTSNPNLYWYRQAAGRGLQLLFYSVGIGQISSEVPQNLSASRPQDRQFILSSKKLLLSDSGFYLCAWSRNSDTQYFGPGTRLTVL.

This clone was recorded once. V and J are TRBV6-5 and TRBJ2-5; no firm D call. Germline V gives CDR1 MNHEY, CDR2 SVGAGI. V was cut by 7 bases and J by 0 bases, with 9 bases left in between. The CDR3 is 13 amino acids. In DNA, the CDR3 is TGTGCCAGCACAACAGCCAACCAAGAGACCCAGTACTTC. Translating it yields CASTTANQETQYF.

The chain joins TRBV4-2 to TRBJ2-5, with TRBD2 identical over 9 bases. Germline CDR1 is LGHNA and CDR2 is YNFKEQ. The CDR3 is 16 residues long. V lost 0 bases and J lost 5; bases outside the gene matches: 7. The CDR3 nucleotides are TGTGCCAGCAGCCAAGATCCGGCGGGGGGGCTGGAGACCCAGTACTTC. It is translated as CASSQDPAGGLETQYF.

This clone was counted a few times. The chain recombines TRBV6-5 with TRBJ1-2; 11 nucleotides agree with TRBD1. The CDR3 has 15 residues. Germline assignment: CDR1 MNHEY and CDR2 SVGAGI. V lost 7 bases, J lost 7 bases, and 11 bases stayed unmatched. In DNA form, the CDR3 reads TGTGCCAGCATGCACCCGGGGACAGGGGGTCCTGGCTACACCTTC. Amino acid sequence: CASMHPGTGGPGYTF.

The genes are TRBV30 and TRBJ1-2, with 7 bases fitting TRBD1. The junction had 4 bases not matched to a gene; V was cut back by 4 bases and J by 2 bases. This CDR3 is 13 amino acids long. Germline loops: CDR1 GTSNPN, CDR2 SVGIG (reference sequence). Written as DNA, the CDR3 is TGTGCCTGGACCGCACAGGGGAACTATGGCTACACCTTC. It codes for CAWTAQGNYGYTF.

The rearrangement uses TRBV5-1 and TRBJ2-7; TRBD1 matches 8 bases. Unmatched junction bases numbered 5, after V lost 1 base and J lost 2 bases. The CDR3 runs to 15 residues. The germline V gene encodes CDR1 SGHRS and CDR2 YFSETQ. The CDR3 DNA reads as TGCGCCAGCAGCTTGCTGGGACAGGAGACCTACGAGCAGTACTTC. As protein: CASSLLGQETYEQYF.

The V and J genes are TRBV28 and TRBJ1-5; D is possibly TRBD1 (5 bases). V was trimmed by 10 bases and J by 3 bases, leaving 19 bases between them. Germline lookup yields CDR1 MDHEN and CDR2 SYDVKM. This CDR3 comprises 15 residues. The CDR3, as DNA: TGTGCCACCATAGACATAGGGGCCAACAATCAGCCCCAGCATTTT. Its protein product is CATIDIGANNQPQHF.

The chain joins TRBV19 to TRBJ1-1; possible D gene TRBD1, 5 bases. Looked up from germline, CDR1 is LNHDA and CDR2 is SQIVND (reference sequence). Trimming removed 5 bases at V and 1 base at J, with 14 bases between. The CDR3 is 15 residues long. The CDR3 nucleotides read TGTGCCAGTAGTCCCAACGGTCAGGGGAACACTGAAGCTTTCTTT. Encoded protein: CASSPNGQGNTEAFF. Full variable domain (missing parts from reference TRBV19 and TRBJ1-1): DGGITQSPKYLFRKEGQNVTLSCEQNLNHDAMYWYRQDPGQGLRLIYYSQIVNDFQKGDIAEGYSVSREKKESFPLTVTSAQKNPTAFYLCASSPNGQGNTEAFFGQGTRLTVV.

The chain couples TRBV9 to TRBJ2-2; D gene uncertain. Trimming removed 4 bases at V and 3 bases at J, with 4 bases between. Germline CDR1 and CDR2: SGDLS and YYNGEE. This CDR3 region has 12 residues. This CDR3 reads CASSTHTGELFF. The CDR3 DNA reads TGTGCCAGCAGCACTCACACCGGGGAGCTGTTTTTT.

This clone was found once. J is TRBJ2-7 and V is TRBV28; 8 nucleotides line up with TRBD1. The length of the CDR3 is 15 residues. Germline V gene sequence: CDR1 MDHEN, CDR2 SYDVKM. Trimming cost V 3 bases and J 2 bases; bases outside gene matches: 6. CDR3 nucleotide sequence: TGTGCCAGCAGTTTTTCCGGACAGGGTACCTACGAGCAGTACTTC. Translating gives CASSFSGQGTYEQYF. The full variable domain, with the rest looked up from reference TRBV28 and TRBJ2-7, is DVKVTQSSRYLVKRTGEKVFLECVQDMDHENMFWYRQDPGLGLRLIYFSYDVKMKEKGDIPEGYSVSREKKERFSLILESASTNQTSMYLCASSFSGQGTYEQYFGPGTRLTVT.

V usage is TRBV6-2 or TRBV6-3 and J usage is TRBJ2-1; D unclear. The ends were cut back, 6 bases at V and 0 bases at J, with 9 bases in the middle. The CDR3 covers 14 residues. The germline gives CDR1 MNHEY, CDR2 SVGEGT. The CDR3 coding sequence is TGTGCCAGCAGCCAACTCTACTCCTACAATGAGCAGTTCTTC. This gives the protein CASSQLYSYNEQFF.

The chain is built from TRBV5-6 and TRBJ2-7; TRBD1 matches at 9 bases. The ends lost 3 bases at V and 0 bases at J; junction bases unmatched: 4. There are 15 residues in the CDR3. Germline loops: CDR1 SGHDT, CDR2 YYEEEE. The CDR3 is CASSSDRGSSYEQYF. The CDR3 DNA reads as TGTGCCAGCAGCTCCGACAGGGGGAGCTCCTACGAGCAGTACTTC.

V gene TRBV13 combines with J gene TRBJ1-1; TRBD1 might be the D (6 bases). Deletions cut 5 bases from V and 6 bases from J, with 10 bases between. The germline V gene encodes CDR1 PRHDT and CDR2 FYEKMQ (reference sequence). The CDR3 is 12 residues long. DNA of the CDR3: TGTGCCAGCAGCCGCAGGGGATCTGAAGCTTTCTTT. Protein product: CASSRRGSEAFF.

The genes are TRBV2 and TRBJ1-1, with TRBD1 as a possible D gene (5 bases). The CDR3 length is 15 residues. Germline CDR1 reads SNHLY; CDR2 reads FYNNEI. Trimming pared 3 bases from V and 1 base from J, leaving 12 bases between. CDR3 DNA: TGTGCCAGCAGTGACCTAGGGGCAGGGAACACTGAAGCTTTCTTT. This translates into CASSDLGAGNTEAFF.

The V call is TRBV13, the J call TRBJ2-7, with 11 bases fitting TRBD2. Germline trimming cut 6 bases from V and 3 bases from J; bases unmatched to any gene: 4. Germline loops: CDR1 PRHDT, CDR2 FYEKMQ (reference sequence). This CDR3 comprises 14 residues. Written as DNA, the CDR3 is TGTGCCAGCAGTCGAGGACTAGCGGGCTACGAGCAGTACTTC. It is translated as CASSRGLAGYEQYF.

This clone was recorded only once. Its ends do not fully match the called genes, so a read error is possible. The chain links TRBV2 to TRBJ2-1; TRBD2 aligns across 8 bases. This CDR3 contains 15 residues. CDR1 is SNHLY, CDR2 FYNNEI, per germline. Here the CDR3 reads CASIESSGKWGEQFF. CDR3 coding DNA: TGTGCCAGCATTGAAAGTAGCGGGAAATGGGGTGAGCAGTTCTTC.

The chain combines TRBV3-1 (or the pseudogene TRBV3-2) with TRBJ2-5, with 11 positions matching TRBD2. CDR1 is LGHDT, CDR2 YNNKEL, per germline (reference sequence). Trimming at V came to 0 bases and at J to 0 bases, leaving 9 bases not matched to a gene. This CDR3 spans 19 amino acids. This CDR3 is CASSQEGSLAGGNQETQYF. The CDR3 region has the DNA TGTGCCAGCAGCCAAGAGGGTAGTCTAGCGGGGGGAAACCAAGAGACCCAGTACTTC.

This clone was picked up a small number of times. The chain employs TRBV6-5 and TRBJ2-1, with a possible D match to TRBD2 (7 bases). V lost 4 bases and J lost 6, with 16 bases in between. The CDR3 length is 15 residues. Germline-derived CDR1 and CDR2 are MNHEY and SVGAGI. The CDR3 reads CASSSGGGSLNEQFF. The DNA of the CDR3 is TGTGCCAGCAGTTCGGGGGGCGGGAGTCTCAATGAGCAGTTCTTC.

The J gene is TRBJ1-6, the V gene TRBV3-1 (or the pseudogene TRBV3-2), with 7 bases matching TRBD1. CDR3 length: 15 residues. Germline V gives CDR1 LGHDT, CDR2 YNNKEL (reference sequence). The V gene end was trimmed by 3 bases and the J gene end by 4 bases; junction bases not matched to a gene: 3. In nucleotides, the CDR3 is TGTGCCAGCAGCCAGCGGGACAGTTATAATTCACCCCTCCACTTT. Translating it yields CASSQRDSYNSPLHF.

The chain links TRBV10-3 to TRBJ2-3, with D possibly TRBD2 on 5 matching bases. Germline CDR1 is ENHRY and CDR2 is SYGVKD. The CDR3 runs 15 residues. V dropped 7 bases and J dropped 2 bases, with 16 bases sitting between them. The CDR3 sequence is CAIKPAERHTDTQYF. The DNA of the CDR3 is TGTGCCATCAAGCCAGCGGAGCGCCACACAGATACGCAGTATTTT.

This clone was found once. The V call is TRBV28, the J call TRBJ1-2, with D possibly matching TRBD1 (5 bases). Germline-derived CDR1 and CDR2 are MDHEN and SYDVKM. The V end was cut by 6 bases, the J end by 3 bases, with 8 bases between. This CDR3 has 12 residues. The chain's CDR3 is CASRVQDYGYTF. In DNA form, the CDR3 reads TGTGCCAGCAGGGTACAGGACTATGGCTACACCTTC.

The chain combines TRBV2 with TRBJ2-7; 7 bases match TRBD1. The junction had 16 bases not matched to a gene; V was cut back by 6 bases and J by 8 bases. Germline values: CDR1 SNHLY, CDR2 FYNNEI. CDR3 length: 15 amino acids. DNA for the CDR3: TGTGCCAGCAGACGGGACAGTAATTTGTTGTTAAAGCAGTACTTC. It encodes CASRRDSNLLLKQYF. The full variable domain, in which reference TRBV2 and TRBJ2-7 provide the parts outside the CDR3, is EPEVTQTPSHQVTQMGQEVILRCVPISNHLYFYWYRQILGQKVEFLVSFYNNEISEKSEIFDDQFSVERPDGSNFTLKIRSTKLEDSAMYFCASRRDSNLLLKQYFGPGTRLTVT.

V gene TRBV14 combines with J gene TRBJ1-2; D is perhaps TRBD1 (6 bases). Germline-derived CDR1 and CDR2 are SGHDN and FVKESK. The CDR3 covers 13 residues. V lost 4 bases to trimming and J lost 8 bases, with 14 bases between them. CDR3 loop: CASSPQGTWGYTF. The CDR3 nucleotides read TGTGCCAGCAGCCCACAGGGAACGTGGGGCTACACCTTC.

The J gene is TRBJ1-5, the V gene TRBV2; 7 bases agree with TRBD1. J was trimmed by 3 bases and V by 7 bases; bases with no gene match: 9. The CDR3 length is 15 residues. Germline V gene data show CDR1 as SNHLY and CDR2 as FYNNEI. CDR3 DNA: TGTGCCAGCACCTCTTTGGGACAGATCAATCAGCCCCAGCATTTT. Its translation is CASTSLGQINQPQHF.

This clone was observed once. The gene calls are TRBV6-2 or TRBV6-3 and TRBJ2-4, with D tentatively TRBD2 (5 bases). The CDR3 spans 17 residues. Germline CDR1 reads MNHEY; CDR2 reads SVGEGT. Trimming pared 5 bases from V and 1 base from J, leaving 18 bases between. Here the CDR3 DNA reads TGTGCCAGCAGTACGACCCGAGTAGCGTCGGCCAAAAACATTCAGTACTTC. Amino acid sequence: CASSTTRVASAKNIQYF.

The J gene is TRBJ1-2, the V gene TRBV15, with D possibly matching TRBD1 (5 bases). The length of the CDR3 is 14 residues. Germline V gene lookup returns CDR1 LNHNV and CDR2 YYDKDF (reference sequence). The V and J ends lost 1 base and 4 bases respectively, with 10 bases between them. Written as DNA, the CDR3 is TGTGCCACCAGCAGAGGGGAGGGGAGCTATGGCTACACCTTC. This encodes CATSRGEGSYGYTF.